This T cell receptor (beta chain) was observed in a study of cytomegalovirus exposure and HLA in healthy donors. General study points: Sequencing likely caused a cluster of highly shared sequence variants. Across HLA loci, a later analysis found differing TCR association rates, with DRB1 most and HLA-C fewest.

A multiplex PCR was run with 60 Vbeta primers and 13 Jbeta primers. The assay was immunoSEQ multiplex PCR, and TCRdb's table has in-frame clones only and misses some. The table has some 130,000 clones, roughly 80% seen once. Concerning this clone itself: Its antigen is still unknown.

Between the trimmed V and J ends, which lost 0 bases and 3 bases, there was a span of 12 bases. Germline CDR1 SGDLS, CDR2 YYNGEE. The CDR3 contains 15 residues. The receptor was isolated from a man aged 35-49 years in good health and CMV-seronegative. This chain connects TRBV9 to TRBJ1-2; D uncertain. Sequenced material: PBMCs. CDR3 protein: CASSVGDQDYYGYTF. CDR3 bases: TGTGCCAGCAGCGTAGGAGACCAGGACTACTATGGCTACACCTTC.